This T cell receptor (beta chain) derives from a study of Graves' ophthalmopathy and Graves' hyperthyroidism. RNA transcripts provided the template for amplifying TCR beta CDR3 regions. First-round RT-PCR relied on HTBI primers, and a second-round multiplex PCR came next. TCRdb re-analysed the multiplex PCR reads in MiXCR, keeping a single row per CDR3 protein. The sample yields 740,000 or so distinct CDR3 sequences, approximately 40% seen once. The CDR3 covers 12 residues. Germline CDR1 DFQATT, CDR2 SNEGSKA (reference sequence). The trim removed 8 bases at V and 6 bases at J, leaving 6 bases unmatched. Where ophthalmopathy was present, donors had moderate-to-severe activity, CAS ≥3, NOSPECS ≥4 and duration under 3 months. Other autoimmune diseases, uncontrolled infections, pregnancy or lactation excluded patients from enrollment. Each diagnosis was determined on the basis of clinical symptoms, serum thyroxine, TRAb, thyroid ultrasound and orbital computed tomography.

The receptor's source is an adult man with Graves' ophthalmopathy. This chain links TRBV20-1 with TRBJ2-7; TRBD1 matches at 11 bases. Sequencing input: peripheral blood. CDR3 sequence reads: CSPGTGGAEQYF. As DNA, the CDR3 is TGCAGTCCAGGGACAGGGGGGGCCGAGCAGTACTTC.